This T cell receptor (beta chain) came from a study of cytomegalovirus exposure and HLA in healthy donors. The PCR employed 60 Vbeta primers together with 13 Jbeta primers. Measured with immunoSEQ multiplex PCR; TCRdb has only the in-frame clones, and not every one. The data contain 150,000 to 200,000 clones, approximately 71% of them seen just once; the ten biggest clones take up about 7.6%. Per germline, CDR1 SNHLY and CDR2 FYNNEI. The CDR3 contains 14 residues. V was pared by 10 bases and J by 4 bases, with 17 bases between. Sequenced sample: PBMCs. This receptor was obtained from a woman between 40 and 50 years old in good health and CMV-seropositive. This chain uses TRBV2 with TRBJ1-3; D is ambiguous. The CDR3 coding sequence is TGTGCCACGGAAAGACTCCAGATCGGAAACACCATATATTTT. It specifies CATERLQIGNTIYF.